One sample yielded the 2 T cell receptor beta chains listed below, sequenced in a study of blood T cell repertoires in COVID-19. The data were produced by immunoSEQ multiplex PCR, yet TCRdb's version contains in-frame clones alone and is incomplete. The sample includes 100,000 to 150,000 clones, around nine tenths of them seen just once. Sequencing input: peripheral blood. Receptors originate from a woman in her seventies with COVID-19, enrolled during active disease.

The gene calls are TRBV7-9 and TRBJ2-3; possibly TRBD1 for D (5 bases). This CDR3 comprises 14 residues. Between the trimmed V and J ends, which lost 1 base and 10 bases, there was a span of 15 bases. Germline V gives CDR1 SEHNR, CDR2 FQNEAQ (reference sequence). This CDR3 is CASSLVQDIPAQYF. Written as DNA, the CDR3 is TGTGCCAGCAGCTTAGTACAGGACATCCCAGCGCAGTATTTT. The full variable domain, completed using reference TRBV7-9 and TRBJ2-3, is DTGVSQNPRHKITKRGQNVTFRCDPISEHNRLYWYRQTLGQGPEFLTYFQNEAQLEKSRLLSDRFSAERPKGSFSTLEIQRTEQGDSAMYLCASSLVQDIPAQYFGPGTRLTVL.

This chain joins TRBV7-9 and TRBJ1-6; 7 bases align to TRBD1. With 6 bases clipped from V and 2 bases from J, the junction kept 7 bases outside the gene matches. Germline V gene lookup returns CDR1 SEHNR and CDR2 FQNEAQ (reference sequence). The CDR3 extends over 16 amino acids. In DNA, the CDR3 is TGTGCCAGCAGACAGACCGGGACAGCCTATAATTCACCCCTCCACTTT. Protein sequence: CASRQTGTAYNSPLHF.